In its sample, the clone carrying this T cell receptor beta chain was seen many times. Its antigen is not known. The sample originates from a study of CD8+CD57+ T cells in acquired aplastic anemia. Study summary: Sorted CD4+ and CD8+ cells gave a mean 3.2 ug DNA, range roughly 0.18 to 30 ug. Study-wide findings and caveats: Patients and controls shared some 30 CD8+ CDR3 sequences, highly expressed in patients.

The CDR3 has 14 residues. The germline gives CDR1 LNHDA, CDR2 SQIVND (reference sequence). After removal of 4 bases from V and 2 bases from J, the junction contained 5 bases not matched to a gene. Genomic DNA was employed as the template in profiling TCR beta VDJ and CDR3. MiXCR, run by TCRdb on the reads, gives a single entry per CDR3 protein. The repertoire has around 430,000 distinct CDR3 sequences, around a third of them found once; the top ten carry 0.82%. Patients sequenced had flow cytometry evidence of CD8+CD57+ cell expansion. This clonotype originated in a human donor with aplastic anemia. This sequence joins TRBV19 and TRBJ2-7, with 7 bases that match TRBD1. Sequenced material: sorted CD4+, CD8+, or CD8+CD57+ T cells (not recorded which) from PBMCs. CDR3 sequence: CASSKTGVTYEQYF. Here the CDR3 DNA reads TGTGCCAGTAGTAAAACAGGGGTAACCTACGAGCAGTACTTC. The whole variable domain, remainder taken from reference TRBV19 and TRBJ2-7, is DGGITQSPKYLFRKEGQNVTLSCEQNLNHDAMYWYRQDPGQGLRLIYYSQIVNDFQKGDIAEGYSVSREKKESFPLTVTSAQKNPTAFYLCASSKTGVTYEQYFGPGTRLTVT.